Presented here are 15 T cell receptor beta chains from one specimen sequenced in a study of response to subunit inactivated influenza vaccine. TCRdb passed the RT-PCR reads through MiXCR, listing each CDR3 protein once. The sample lists 600,000 to 700,000 distinct CDR3 sequences, approximately 14% occurring once. The sample here was PBMCs from blood, taken around 15 days before vaccination. The receptors stem from a man in his forties or fifties who received an inactivated influenza vaccine.

The sample holds a few counts of this clonotype. The CDR3 loop reads CASSSTGDEKLFF. As DNA, the CDR3 is TGCGCCAGCAGCTCAACGGGAGATGAAAAACTGTTTTTT. The rearrangement links TRBV5-1 to TRBJ1-4, with no clear D. Between the trimmed V and J ends, which lost 3 bases and 6 bases, there was a span of 9 bases. The CDR3 length is 13 residues. CDR1 SGHRS and CDR2 YFSETQ come from the germline V gene.

There are many counts of this clonotype. The chain uses TRBV15 and TRBJ2-7; TRBD2 is a possible D gene (6 bases). CDR1 is LNHNV and CDR2 is YYDKDF in the germline V gene (reference sequence). The length of the CDR3 is 14 residues. V lost 0 bases and J lost 5, with 11 bases in between. DNA of the CDR3: TGTGCCACCAGCAGAGAGGAGGGAACCGACGAGCAGTACTTC. It is translated as CATSREEGTDEQYF.

In this sample, this clonotype turned up many times. The rearrangement links TRBV15 to TRBJ1-2; D call uncertain. The CDR3 is 15 amino acids. CDR1 and CDR2 from the germline V gene are LNHNV and YYDKDF (reference sequence). Trimming shortened V by 1 base and J by 1 base, and 10 bases separated the two germline ends. CDR3 in DNA: TGTGCCACCAGCAGAGCGTACACCCTTAACTATGGCTACACCTTC. Amino acid sequence: CATSRAYTLNYGYTF.

The chain combines TRBV12-3 or TRBV12-4 with TRBJ1-1, with D possibly TRBD1 on 5 matching bases. Deletions cut 7 bases from V and 5 bases from J, with 11 bases between. This CDR3 is 12 amino acids long. CDR3 sequence: CASNPGQTEAFF. Here the CDR3 DNA reads TGTGCCAGCAACCCAGGGCAAACTGAAGCTTTCTTT.

In its sample, this clonotype was seen many times. The rearrangement links TRBV12-3 or TRBV12-4 to TRBJ1-6; no reliable D call. The CDR3 extends over 15 amino acids. The V end lost 2 bases, the J end lost 4 bases, and 9 bases lay between the germline ends. CDR3 in DNA: TGTGCCAGCAGTTTACAGGACCCGTATAATTCACCCCTCCACTTT. Its protein is CASSLQDPYNSPLHF.

The chain is built from TRBV6-2 or TRBV6-3 and TRBJ2-1, with 10 bases aligning to TRBD2. The germline V gene encodes CDR1 MNHEY and CDR2 SVGEGT. The CDR3 length is 16 residues. V dropped 4 bases and J dropped 7; count of bases not matched to a gene: 10. CDR3: CASSSSGSGRGNEQFF. The DNA of the CDR3 is TGTGCCAGCAGTTCTAGCGGGAGTGGTAGAGGTAATGAGCAGTTCTTC.

This clonotype was detected many times. The J gene is TRBJ1-2, the V gene TRBV4-2; possibly TRBD1 for D (5 bases). Trimming shortened V by 0 bases and J by 8 bases, and 16 bases separated the two germline ends. CDR3 length equals 15 residues. CDR1 is LGHNA and CDR2 is YNFKEQ in the germline V gene. CDR3 residues: CASSQDSRGTEGYTF. CDR3 nucleotide sequence: TGTGCCAGCAGCCAAGATTCGAGGGGAACGGAGGGCTACACCTTC.

A few counts support this clonotype. The V and J genes are TRBV20-1 and TRBJ2-1; perhaps TRBD2 as D (5 bases). The CDR3 has 17 amino acids. The ends were cut back, 3 bases at V and 3 bases at J, with 21 bases in the middle. The germline CDR1 and CDR2 sequences are DFQATT and SNEGSKA (reference sequence). The CDR3 nucleotides are TGCAGTGCTAGGAGTCCGATCTTAGCGCGACACTACAATGAGCAGTTCTTC. The encoded protein is CSARSPILARHYNEQFF.

This chain uses TRBV12-3 or TRBV12-4 with TRBJ2-2; 8 bases align to TRBD2. The CDR3 runs 16 residues. The trim removed 1 base at V and 0 bases at J, leaving 1 base unmatched. Here the CDR3 reads CASSLGAGANTGELFF. CDR3 coding DNA: TGTGCCAGCAGTTTAGGAGCGGGGGCGAACACCGGGGAGCTGTTTTTT.

This clonotype was seen many times. The chain uses TRBV11-2 and TRBJ2-7, with D maybe TRBD1 (6 bases). The germline V gene has CDR1 SGHAT and CDR2 FQNNGV. V was clipped by 1 base and J by 2 bases, with 18 bases between them. This CDR3 region has 17 residues. The CDR3 loop is CASSLVGHQYRPYEQYF. The CDR3 DNA sequence: TGTGCCAGCAGCTTAGTGGGACACCAATACCGACCCTACGAGCAGTACTTC.

This chain connects TRBV20-1 to TRBJ2-3; the D gene could be TRBD1 or TRBD2 (5 bases each). Trimming left V 0 bases short and J 3 bases short, with 16 bases between. Germline-derived CDR1 and CDR2 are DFQATT and SNEGSKA (reference sequence). The CDR3 contains 16 residues. The CDR3 nucleotides are TGCAGTGCTAGAGATCTTAGGCAGGGAGCGACAGATACGCAGTATTTT. It encodes CSARDLRQGATDTQYF.

The chain uses TRBV15 and TRBJ2-1, with 7 bases lining up with TRBD2. The trim removed 0 bases at V and 5 bases at J, leaving 1 base unmatched. Germline V gives CDR1 LNHNV, CDR2 YYDKDF (reference sequence). This CDR3 spans 14 amino acids. This CDR3 reads CATSREGTNNEQFF. CDR3 sequence (DNA): TGTGCCACCAGCAGAGAAGGGACTAACAATGAGCAGTTCTTC.

This clonotype was found a few times. The chain is built from TRBV28 and TRBJ2-2, with a tentative D call TRBD2 (6 bases). The V end was cut by 5 bases, the J end by 5 bases, with 15 bases between. Germline loops: CDR1 MDHEN, CDR2 SYDVKM. The CDR3 length is 15 residues. This CDR3 is CASSTPGLFTGELFF. The CDR3 DNA reads as TGTGCCAGCAGTACACCGGGACTTTTTACCGGGGAGCTGTTTTTT.

This clonotype was seen just once. V is TRBV6-5 and J is TRBJ2-7, with D maybe TRBD1 (5 bases). The CDR3 consists of 14 residues. CDR1 is MNHEY, CDR2 SVGAGI, per germline. V shed 4 bases and J shed 3 bases, with 13 bases lying between them. CDR3: CASSSDVQGYEQYF. CDR3 sequence (DNA): TGTGCCAGCAGTTCGGACGTTCAGGGCTACGAGCAGTACTTC.

The chain uses TRBV6-2 or TRBV6-3 and TRBJ2-6, with 7 bases that match TRBD1. V lost 4 bases, J lost 2 bases, and 11 bases stayed unmatched. The CDR3 sequence is 18 residues long. The V gene's germline CDR1 is MNHEY and CDR2 SVGEGT. CDR3 bases: TGTGCCAGCAGTTCCGCGACAGGGTTGTCTACTGGGGCCAACGTCCTGACTTTC. This codes for CASSSATGLSTGANVLTF.